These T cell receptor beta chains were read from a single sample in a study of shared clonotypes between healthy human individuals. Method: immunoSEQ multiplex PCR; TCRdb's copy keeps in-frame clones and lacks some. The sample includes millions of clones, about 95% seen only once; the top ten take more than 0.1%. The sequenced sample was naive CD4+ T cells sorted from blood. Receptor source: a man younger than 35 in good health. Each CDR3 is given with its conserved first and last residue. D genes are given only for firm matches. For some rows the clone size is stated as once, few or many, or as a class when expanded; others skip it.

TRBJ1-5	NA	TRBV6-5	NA	CASSAYIGWPQHF	TGTGCCAGCAGTGCCTACATTGGGTGGCCCCAGCATTTT
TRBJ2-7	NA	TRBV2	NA	CASSEYSSEQYF	TGTGCCAGCAGTGAGTACAGCTCCGAGCAGTACTTC
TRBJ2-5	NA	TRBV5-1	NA	CASTTSGGQETQYF	TGCGCCAGCACTACTTCGGGGGGACAGGAGACCCAGTACTTC
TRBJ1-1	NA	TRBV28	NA	CASSLVLRSDRSEAFF	TGTGCCAGCAGTTTAGTTCTACGATCCGACAGGAGTGAAGCTTTCTTT
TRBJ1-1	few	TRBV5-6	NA	CASSLVANTEAFF	TGTGCCAGCAGCTTGGTGGCGAACACTGAAGCTTTCTTT
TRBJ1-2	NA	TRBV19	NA	CASSERVYYGYTF	TGTGCCAGTAGTGAACGGGTCTACTATGGCTACACCTTC
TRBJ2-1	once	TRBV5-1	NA	CASSSRPNEQFF	TGCGCCAGCAGCTCCCGACCAAATGAGCAGTTCTTC
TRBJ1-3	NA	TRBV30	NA	CAWRDSRNTIYF	TGTGCCTGGAGGGACAGTCGAAACACCATATATTTT
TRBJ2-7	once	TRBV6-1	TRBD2	CASSEGPGTSGEYEQYF	TGTGCCAGCAGTGAAGGGCCTGGGACTAGCGGGGAGTACGAGCAGTACTTC
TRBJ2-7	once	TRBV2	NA	CASSGQELSYEQYF	TGTGCCAGCAGTGGACAGGAACTCTCCTACGAGCAGTACTTC
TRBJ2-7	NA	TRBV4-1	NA	CASSRQETYEQYF	TGCGCCAGCAGCAGACAGGAGACCTACGAGCAGTACTTC
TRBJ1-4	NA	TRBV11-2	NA	CASSLGPGEKLFF	TGTGCCAGCAGCTTGGGGCCGGGTGAAAAACTGTTTTTT
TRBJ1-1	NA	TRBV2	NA	CASSENKWAFF	TGTGCCAGCAGTGAAAATAAGTGGGCTTTCTTT
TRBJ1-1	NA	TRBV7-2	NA	CASSRGWNTEAFF	TGTGCCAGCAGTCGGGGGTGGAACACTGAAGCTTTCTTT
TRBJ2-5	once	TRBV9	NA	CASSVGVGQETQYF	TGTGCCAGCAGCGTAGGGGTTGGCCAAGAGACCCAGTACTTC
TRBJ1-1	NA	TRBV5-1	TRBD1	CASSLDGVRGRTEAFF	TGCGCCAGCAGCTTGGACGGAGTCAGGGGGCGAACTGAAGCTTTCTTT
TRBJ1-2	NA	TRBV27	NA	CATRSAYGYTF	TGTGCCACCAGAAGCGCATATGGCTACACCTTC
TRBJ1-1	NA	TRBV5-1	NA	CASSPTSGAEGNTEAFF	TGCGCCAGCAGCCCGACTTCCGGGGCGGAAGGGAACACTGAAGCTTTCTTT
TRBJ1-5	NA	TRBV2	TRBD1	CASRAGGRSNQPQHF	TGTGCCAGCAGGGCAGGGGGCAGGAGCAATCAGCCCCAGCATTTT
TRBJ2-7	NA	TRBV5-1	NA	CASIGQNYEQYF	TGCGCCAGCATTGGACAGAACTACGAGCAGTACTTC
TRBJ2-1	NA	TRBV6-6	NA	CASSYSQQLEQFF	TGTGCCAGCAGTTACTCCCAACAGCTAGAGCAGTTCTTC